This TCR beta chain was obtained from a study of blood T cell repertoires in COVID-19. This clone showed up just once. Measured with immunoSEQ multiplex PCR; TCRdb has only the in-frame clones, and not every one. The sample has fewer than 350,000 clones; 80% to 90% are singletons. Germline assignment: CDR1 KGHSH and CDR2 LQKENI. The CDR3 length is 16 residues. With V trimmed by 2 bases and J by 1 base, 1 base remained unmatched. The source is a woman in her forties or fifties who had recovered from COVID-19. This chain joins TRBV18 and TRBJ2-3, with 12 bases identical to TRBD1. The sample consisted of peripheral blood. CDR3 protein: CASSPGTGGGTDTQYF. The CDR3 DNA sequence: TGTGCCAGCTCACCAGGGACAGGGGGCGGCACAGATACGCAGTATTTT.